This entry lists 5 T cell receptor beta chains sequenced from one sample in a study of blood T cells in healthy people across ages (dated by TCRdb to 2013 to 2016). Library prep was done by 5' RACE. For sequencing, an Illumina HiSeq 2500 was employed. The second PCR ran for about 6 to 12 cycles and used a J-beta primer mix along with a sample-barcoded 5' primer. TCRdb applied fastp at Q25 and MiXCR to the public reads, then kept only in-frame beta chains. Every distinct CDR3 protein forms one entry, paired with its most common genes and DNA. In this sample the table shows over a million distinct CDR3 sequences, 35% to 50% of which occur a single time. Together, the top ten hold approximately 17% of the sample. The specimen was blood. Receptors were obtained from a woman aged 55-70 years in good health.

The chain is built from TRBV2 and TRBJ2-5; TRBD2 matches 9 bases. The tail of the sequence fits TRBJ2-7 better, so the J call may be wrong. The CDR3 runs to 18 residues. Germline CDR1 is SNHLY and CDR2 is FYNNEI. CDR3 nucleotide sequence: TGTGCCAGCAGTGAGGGGAAGTTGAGTAGCGGGAGTTTGTACGAGCAGTACTTC. As protein: CASSEGKLSSGSLYEQYF.

This clonotype was seen a handful of times. The CDR3 coding sequence is TGTGCCAGCAGTACCCCTCCAACTTACTGGCCACCACGCGAGCAGTACTTC. This sequence encodes CASSTPPTYWPPREQYF. This chain joins TRBV6-2 or TRBV6-3 and TRBJ2-7; D is unclear. This CDR3 spans 17 amino acids. V shed 5 bases and J shed 6 bases, with 26 bases lying between them. The germline V gene encodes CDR1 MNHEY and CDR2 SVGEGT.

The sample holds a few counts of this clonotype. The chain joins TRBV28 to TRBJ2-1; D gene ambiguous. Trimming removed 5 bases from V and 0 bases from J, with 8 bases in between. The CDR3 runs to 14 residues. Per germline, CDR1 MDHEN and CDR2 SYDVKM. The DNA of the CDR3 is TGTGCCAGCAGTATTATTAGCTCCTACAATGAGCAGTTCTTC. This sequence encodes CASSIISSYNEQFF.

This clonotype was detected ten times or more. This sequence joins TRBV7-2 and TRBJ2-5; 8 nucleotides align to TRBD2. The germline V gene has CDR1 SGHTA and CDR2 FQGNSA. This CDR3 region has 15 residues. Germline trimming cut 3 bases from V and 2 bases from J; bases unmatched to any gene: 5. CDR3 coding DNA: TGTGCCAGCAGCTTCGGGGGGGGACTTCAAGAGACCCAGTACTTC. It encodes CASSFGGGLQETQYF.

This clonotype occurred a few times. The chain employs TRBV7-9 and TRBJ2-7, with 10 positions matching TRBD2. The junction had 5 bases not matched to a gene; V was cut back by 4 bases and J by 5 bases. Germline V CDR1 and CDR2: SEHNR, FQNEAQ (reference sequence). This CDR3 has 14 amino acids. The CDR3 here is CASSSSGRGHEQYF. The CDR3 coding sequence is TGTGCCAGCAGCTCTAGCGGGAGAGGCCACGAGCAGTACTTC.